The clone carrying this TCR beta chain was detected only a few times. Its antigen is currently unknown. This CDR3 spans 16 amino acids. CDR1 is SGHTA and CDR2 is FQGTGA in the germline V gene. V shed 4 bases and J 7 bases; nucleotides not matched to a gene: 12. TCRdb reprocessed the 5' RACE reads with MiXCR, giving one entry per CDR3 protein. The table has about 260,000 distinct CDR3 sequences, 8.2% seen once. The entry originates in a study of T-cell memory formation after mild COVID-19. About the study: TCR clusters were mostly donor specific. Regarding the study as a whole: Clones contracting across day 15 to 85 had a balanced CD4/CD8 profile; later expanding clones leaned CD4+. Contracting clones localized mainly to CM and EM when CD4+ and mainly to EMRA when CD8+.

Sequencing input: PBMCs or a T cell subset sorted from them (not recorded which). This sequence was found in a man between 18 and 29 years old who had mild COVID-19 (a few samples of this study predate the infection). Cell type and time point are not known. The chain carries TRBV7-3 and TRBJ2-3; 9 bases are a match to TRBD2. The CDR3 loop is CASSSPHRSGGYTQYF. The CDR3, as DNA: TGTGCCAGCAGCTCCCCTCACCGGAGCGGGGGGTATACGCAGTATTTT.